The 3 T cell receptor beta chains presented below share a single source sample, sequenced in a study of a mutant IDH1 vaccine in newly diagnosed glioma. For these TCRs, the target antigens are not known. Documented time point: week 23, last vaccination. Each dose of the vaccine consisted of 300 ug of mutant IDH1 20-mer peptide, with topical imiquimod. Only in-frame clones appear in the TCRdb table, and some are missing; sequencing was by immunoSEQ multiplex PCR. In the table there are tens of thousands of clones, over 75% of which are singletons. The sequenced sample was PBMCs, obtained from a glioma patient whose treatment included an IDH1 peptide vaccine. Receptor source: a man younger than 35 with glioma.

V is TRBV5-1 and J is TRBJ2-1; 7 nucleotides match TRBD1. CDR3 length: 15 amino acids. V dropped 2 bases and J dropped 2; count of bases not matched to a gene: 4. Germline-derived CDR1 and CDR2 are SGHRS and YFSETQ. The CDR3 nucleotides are TGCGCCAGCAGCTTCTCGGGGACAGCCTACAATGAGCAGTTCTTC. Protein: CASSFSGTAYNEQFF. Using reference TRBV5-1 and TRBJ2-1 for the parts outside the CDR3, the full variable domain is KAGVTQTPRYLIKTRGQQVTLSCSPISGHRSVSWYQQTPGQGLQFLFEYFSETQRNKGNFPGRFSGRQFSNSRSEMNVSTLELGDSALYLCASSFSGTAYNEQFFGPGTRLTVL.

This clone was seen only a few times. The CDR3 nucleotides are TGTGCCAGCAGCTTAGAACAGAACACTGAAGCTTTCTTT. Its protein product is CASSLEQNTEAFF. This chain joins TRBV7-2 and TRBJ1-1, with unresolved D. The germline V gene has CDR1 SGHTA and CDR2 FQGNSA. The V gene lost 1 base and the J gene lost 1 base, with 4 bases spanning the gap. The CDR3 covers 13 residues. The full variable domain, rest sourced from reference TRBV7-2 and TRBJ1-1, is GAGVSQSPSNKVTEKGKDVELRCDPISGHTALYWYRQSLGQGLEFLIYFQGNSAPDKSGLPSDRFSAERTGGSVSTLTIQRTQQEDSAVYLCASSLEQNTEAFFGQGTRLTVV.

The chain carries TRBV4-3 and TRBJ2-3; D unclear. Germline loops: CDR1 LGHNA, CDR2 YSLEER. The CDR3 spans 17 residues. Trimming took 4 bases from V and 8 from J, leaving 25 bases between them. CDR3 sequence (DNA): TGCGCCAGCAGCCCCCGGTGGGCGCTAGGATTGCTCGCTACGCAGTATTTT. Translated, it gives CASSPRWALGLLATQYF.